These 20 T cell receptor beta chains were sequenced from one sample in a study of CD8 T cells in Susac syndrome. Reverse transcription of about 0.45 to 1 ug RNA was performed with random hexamers. TCRdb re-analysed the immunoSEQ multiplex PCR reads in MiXCR, keeping a single row per CDR3 protein. Here the sample spans 80,000 or so distinct CDR3 sequences, approximately 94% being singletons. The sample consisted of CD8+ T cells from PBMCs. These receptors were obtained from a human donor in good health.

The chain recombines TRBV12-3 or TRBV12-4 with TRBJ2-5; either TRBD1 or TRBD2 may supply D (5 bases each). This CDR3 is 13 amino acids long. The germline V and J ends were trimmed by 6 bases and 5 bases, with 13 bases remaining between them. The CDR3: CASRGPGRETQYF. The CDR3 nucleotides are TGTGCCAGCAGAGGGCCGGGGCGGGAGACCCAGTACTTC.

V gene TRBV6-5 combines with J gene TRBJ1-2; 7 positions match TRBD1. This CDR3 has 13 residues. The germline CDR1 and CDR2 sequences are MNHEY and SVGAGI. Trimming cost V 6 bases and J 2 bases; bases outside gene matches: 3. CDR3: CASRLTGNYGYTF. DNA of the CDR3: TGTGCCAGCAGGCTGACAGGGAACTATGGCTACACCTTC.

This clonotype came up once. This chain connects TRBV20-1 to TRBJ2-2; 14 bases agree with TRBD2. Germline V gene lookup returns CDR1 DFQATT and CDR2 SNEGSKA (reference sequence). The ends lost 0 bases at V and 0 bases at J; junction bases unmatched: 3. This CDR3 is 18 amino acids long. CDR3 sequence: CSARDGLAGGPNTGELFF. The CDR3 bases are TGCAGTGCTAGAGATGGACTAGCGGGGGGACCGAACACCGGGGAGCTGTTTTTT.

V is TRBV7-9 and J is TRBJ2-7; 9 nucleotides line up with TRBD1. CDR1 SEHNR and CDR2 FQNEAQ come from the germline V gene (reference sequence). The trim removed 5 bases at V and 6 bases at J, leaving 14 bases unmatched. The CDR3 is made up of 16 amino acids. The CDR3 bases are TGTGCCAGCAGCATAGGATCACGACAGGGGGTCGGCGAGCAGTACGTC. This gives the protein CASSIGSRQGVGEQYV.

V is TRBV20-1 and J is TRBJ2-2, with D perhaps TRBD1 (6 bases). Germline CDR1 DFQATT, CDR2 SNEGSKA (reference sequence). This CDR3 region has 14 residues. V gave up 4 bases and J gave up 1 base, with 10 bases separating them. CDR3 residues: CSATVTGNTGELFF. The CDR3 DNA follows: TGCAGTGCTACCGTGACAGGGAACACCGGGGAGCTGTTTTTT.

This chain uses TRBV12-3 or TRBV12-4 with TRBJ2-3; D is unresolved. The CDR3 contains 13 residues. With 6 bases removed from V and 0 bases from J, the gap between germline ends came to 7 bases. The CDR3 region is CASRLPSTDTQYF. In DNA, the CDR3 is TGTGCCAGCAGACTTCCTAGCACAGATACGCAGTATTTT.

The chain recombines TRBV7-6 with TRBJ2-5; D gene ambiguous. The germline V and J ends were trimmed by 2 bases and 2 bases, with 9 bases remaining between them. CDR3 length: 14 amino acids. Germline CDR1 SGHVS, CDR2 FNYEAQ. CDR3 region: CASSLTAGQETQYF. DNA for the CDR3: TGTGCCAGCAGCTTAACTGCAGGACAAGAGACCCAGTACTTC.

The V and J genes are TRBV2 and TRBJ1-1, with a possible D match to TRBD1 (6 bases). The CDR3 is 12 residues long. Trimming removed 3 bases from V and 10 bases from J, with 12 bases in between. The germline V gene has CDR1 SNHLY and CDR2 FYNNEI. The CDR3 protein is CASSDGGRRAFF. CDR3 bases: TGTGCCAGCAGTGACGGGGGGCGTCGAGCTTTCTTT. Combining the CDR3 with reference TRBV2 and TRBJ1-1 gives the whole variable domain EPEVTQTPSHQVTQMGQEVILRCVPISNHLYFYWYRQILGQKVEFLVSFYNNEISEKSEIFDDQFSVERPDGSNFTLKIRSTKLEDSAMYFCASSDGGRRAFFGQGTRLTVV.

The rearrangement uses TRBV12-3 or TRBV12-4 and TRBJ1-3; D not resolved. Trimming took off 5 bases at V and 5 bases at J, with 13 bases between the two ends. The CDR3 extends over 14 amino acids. CDR3 loop: CASSGASDRNTIYF. The CDR3 DNA reads as TGTGCCAGCAGTGGAGCATCGGATAGAAACACCATATATTTT.

The chain uses TRBV27 and TRBJ2-3, with 8 bases lining up with TRBD1. CDR1 is MNHEY, CDR2 SMNVEV, per germline (reference sequence). The CDR3 consists of 17 residues. The V and J ends lost 3 bases and 2 bases, in that order; junction bases with no gene match: 10. The CDR3: CASSFLVRDRNTDTQYF. CDR3 DNA: TGTGCCAGCAGTTTCTTAGTCCGGGACAGGAACACAGATACGCAGTATTTT.

The sample holds one count of this clonotype. This rearrangement joins TRBV9 to TRBJ2-1; TRBD2 matches at 9 bases. CDR3 size: 16 residues. Looked up from germline, CDR1 is SGDLS and CDR2 is YYNGEE. V dropped 0 bases and J dropped 4; count of bases not matched to a gene: 5. The CDR3 protein is CASSVEGGGAYNEQFF. Here the CDR3 DNA reads TGTGCCAGCAGCGTAGAGGGCGGGGGGGCGTACAATGAGCAGTTCTTC.

The J gene is TRBJ1-5, the V gene TRBV4-1; D is undetermined. Germline V CDR1 and CDR2: MGHRA, YSYEKL. The CDR3 runs 15 residues. Between the trimmed V and J ends, which lost 0 bases and 5 bases, there was a span of 11 bases. The CDR3 loop reads CASSQETSGHQPQHF. In nucleotides, the CDR3 is TGCGCCAGCAGCCAAGAAACCTCCGGCCATCAGCCCCAGCATTTT.

The J gene is TRBJ1-1, the V gene TRBV30, with D maybe TRBD1 (6 bases). CDR1 is GTSNPN, CDR2 SVGIG, per germline (reference sequence). Trimming stripped 5 bases from V and 2 bases from J, with 12 bases between. CDR3 length equals 13 residues. CDR3 in amino acids: CAWGGQINTEAFF. The CDR3 coding sequence is TGTGCCTGGGGAGGACAGATTAACACTGAAGCTTTCTTT.

The rearrangement links TRBV9 to TRBJ1-2; 8 positions match TRBD1. The V and J ends lost 4 bases and 2 bases, in that order; junction bases with no gene match: 4. CDR3 length: 14 residues. In germline, CDR1 is SGDLS, CDR2 YYNGEE. For the CDR3, the DNA is TGTGCCAGCAGCACCCGGACAGGGAACTATGGCTACACCTTC. This translates into CASSTRTGNYGYTF.

The gene calls are TRBV5-1 and TRBJ2-7; TRBD1 agrees at 10 bases. The germline V gene has CDR1 SGHRS and CDR2 YFSETQ. CDR3 length equals 14 residues. V was pared by 3 bases and J by 3 bases, with 3 bases of the junction left unmatched. The CDR3 region is CASSWGQGNYEQYV. In DNA, the CDR3 is TGCGCCAGCAGCTGGGGACAGGGGAACTACGAGCAGTACGTC.

The chain joins TRBV29-1 to TRBJ1-5, with 7 nucleotides matching TRBD1. The germline V gene has CDR1 SQVTM and CDR2 ANQGSEA. V lost 6 bases, J lost 0 bases, and 5 bases stayed unmatched. The CDR3 is made up of 14 amino acids. CDR3: CSVSTGNSNQPQHF. Written as DNA, the CDR3 is TGCAGCGTGTCGACAGGGAATAGCAATCAGCCCCAGCATTTT.

The J gene is TRBJ1-1, the V gene TRBV29-1; D possibly corresponds to TRBD1 (6 bases). The germline V gene has CDR1 SQVTM and CDR2 ANQGSEA. Trimming pared 7 bases from V and 0 bases from J, leaving 12 bases between. This CDR3 has 13 amino acids. This chain's CDR3 is CSARRGVNTEAFF. CDR3 DNA sequence: TGCAGCGCTCGAAGGGGGGTGAACACTGAAGCTTTCTTT.

V gene TRBV5-1 combines with J gene TRBJ1-1; 7 bases align to TRBD1. V lost 0 bases and J lost 5; bases outside the gene matches: 7. Germline loops: CDR1 SGHRS, CDR2 YFSETQ. CDR3 length equals 15 residues. The CDR3 here is CASSLGPQGGTEAFF. CDR3 nucleotide sequence: TGCGCCAGCAGCTTGGGTCCCCAGGGGGGAACTGAAGCTTTCTTT.

The CDR3 DNA sequence: TGTGCCAGCAGTTTGCAGAGGGGAAGAGCAGATACGCAGTATTTT. Amino acids: CASSLQRGRADTQYF. The chain uses TRBV27 and TRBJ2-3; D is tentatively TRBD1 or TRBD2 (5 bases each). The germline V and J ends were trimmed by 3 bases and 4 bases, with 14 bases remaining between them. Per germline, CDR1 MNHEY and CDR2 SMNVEV (reference sequence). This CDR3 is 15 amino acids long.

The count of this clonotype is one. The chain is built from TRBV27 and TRBJ2-5, with 11 bases identical to TRBD2. The length of the CDR3 is 17 residues. Trimming removed 2 bases from V and 1 base from J; junction bases left unmatched: 6. Germline V CDR1 and CDR2: MNHEY, SMNVEV (reference sequence). The DNA for the CDR3 is TGTGCCAGCAGTTTACAGCCTCTAGCGGGAGGCCAAGAGACCCAGTACTTC. This codes for CASSLQPLAGGQETQYF.